The source of this TCR beta chain is a study of memory CD8 T cells in hepatitis C reinfection. About the study: Between 12 and 24 weeks after reinfection detection, late samples were drawn.

Time point described: late/post reinfection, 12 to 24 weeks after detection. No in vitro expansion preceded TCR sequencing of the sorted cells. Data came from immunoSEQ multiplex PCR; TCRdb stores just in-frame clones and leaves some out. The sample carries about 50,000 clones, nearly 90% recorded once. V was pared by 2 bases and J by 6 bases, with 2 bases of the junction left unmatched. This CDR3 is built from 14 residues. CDR1 is SGHAT, CDR2 FQNNGV, per germline. The chain employs TRBV11-2 and TRBJ2-1; 9 nucleotides agree with TRBD2. The sequence was collected from a man between 18 and 29 years old with hepatitis C virus infection. The sequenced sample was naive CD8+ T cells sorted from blood. DNA of the CDR3: TGTGCCAGCAGCTTACTAGCGGGGATCAATGAGCAGTTCTTC. As protein: CASSLLAGINEQFF. Variable domain in full (rest from reference TRBV11-2 and TRBJ2-1): EAGVAQSPRYKIIEKRQSVAFWCNPISGHATLYWYQQILGQGPKLLIQFQNNGVVDDSQLPKDRFSAERLKGVDSTLKIQPAKLEDSAVYLCASSLLAGINEQFFGPGTRLTVL.